This T cell receptor beta chain is drawn from a study of PD-1 blockade in mismatch repair-deficient tumors. The overall study: Enrolled about 2013-2017, patients had progressing, pretreated mismatch repair-deficient cancers of around twelve types.

A few counts support this clone. Antigen unknown. This table comes from immunoSEQ multiplex PCR, and its TCRdb copy is limited to in-frame clones, with some not included. The table shows roughly 16,000 clones, with approximately 88% occurring only once. All patients were mismatch repair deficient, assessed by either PCR or immunohistochemistry. The TCR-sequenced patients were a few responders to pembrolizumab. The CDR3 has 14 amino acids. From germline, CDR1 is MNHEY and CDR2 SMNVEV (reference sequence). V lost 4 bases to trimming and J lost 2 bases; unmatched junction nucleotides: 5. Overall study results and limits: Rapid post-treatment expansion, then contraction, generally preceding radiologic response, marked tumor-resident clones.

The gene calls are TRBV27 and TRBJ2-7; 7 bases are a match to TRBD1. This sample comprised PBMCs, obtained before pembrolizumab treatment. The origin of this receptor is an adult with mismatch repair-deficient cancer. Here the CDR3 DNA reads TGTGCCAGCAGTTCCTCGACAGGGACCTACGAGCAGTACTTC. The encoded protein is CASSSSTGTYEQYF.